This TCR beta chain was sequenced during a study of CD8 T cells in Susac syndrome. An amount of RNA that ranged from roughly 0.5 to 1 ug was reverse transcribed with random hexamers. immunoSEQ multiplex PCR amplified TCR beta CDR3 across 54 Vbeta, 13 Jbeta. TCRdb reprocessed the immunoSEQ multiplex PCR reads with MiXCR, giving one entry per CDR3 protein. The sample has some 190,000 distinct CDR3 sequences, 90% to 95% seen once; the top ten hold 0.1%. The individuals used as controls were healthy donors who had been matched for both age and sex. Negative isolation yielded CD8+ and CD4+ T cells; FACS enriched TEMRA cells. With regard to this clonotype: Its antigen is not identified.

Study-wide points: As acknowledged by the study, its TCR sequencing and HLA analysis included a relatively small number of individuals.

The CDR3 has 17 amino acids. V was pared by 4 bases and J by 7 bases, with 23 bases between. Per the germline V gene, CDR1 is MNHEY and CDR2 is SVGAGI. This clonotype originated in a human donor in good health. The genes are TRBV6-5 and TRBJ1-5, with D unclear. Sequencing was done on a sample of CD4+ T cells from PBMCs. The chain's CDR3 is CASSSYSTRPKGQPQHF. The CDR3 DNA sequence: TGTGCCAGCAGTTCCTACAGTACCCGTCCCAAAGGCCAGCCCCAGCATTTT.